This T cell receptor (beta chain) appears in the sequencing data of a study of T cell responses to AZD1222 COVID-19 vaccine. Generated by immunoSEQ multiplex PCR, the TCRdb table keeps only in-frame clones and is missing some. Of about 150,000 clones listed, approximately 89% were seen once; the top ten hold 3% to 4%. Points from the study as a whole: Repertoire sampling happened only post peak T cell response. A rise in Spike-specific TCR breadth and depth followed two AZD1222 doses. Only six people who got AZD1222 tested seropositive at baseline.

V was pared by 3 bases and J by 10 bases, with 23 bases between. Germline lookup yields CDR1 SGHTA and CDR2 FQGNSA. The CDR3 spans 16 residues. On this clone itself: Antigen: not known.

The chain couples TRBV7-2 to TRBJ2-3; the D gene is possibly TRBD1 (6 bases). Here the sequenced sample was peripheral blood, taken on day 0 of MenACWY control vaccination. This clonotype was obtained from an adult in good health. The chain's CDR3 is CASSFRTATHPNAQYF. CDR3 DNA sequence: TGTGCCAGCAGCTTCCGGACAGCGACCCACCCCAATGCGCAGTATTTT.